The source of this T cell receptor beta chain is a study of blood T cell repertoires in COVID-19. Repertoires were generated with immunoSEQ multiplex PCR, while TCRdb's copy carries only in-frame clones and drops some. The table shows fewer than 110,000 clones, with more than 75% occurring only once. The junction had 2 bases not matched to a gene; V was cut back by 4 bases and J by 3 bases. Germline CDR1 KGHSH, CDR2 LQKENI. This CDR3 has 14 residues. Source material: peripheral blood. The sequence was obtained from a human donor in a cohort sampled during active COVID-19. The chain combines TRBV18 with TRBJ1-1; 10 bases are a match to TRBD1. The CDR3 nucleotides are TGTGCCAGCTCACACGGGACAGGGGACACTGAAGCTTTCTTT. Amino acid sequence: CASSHGTGDTEAFF.